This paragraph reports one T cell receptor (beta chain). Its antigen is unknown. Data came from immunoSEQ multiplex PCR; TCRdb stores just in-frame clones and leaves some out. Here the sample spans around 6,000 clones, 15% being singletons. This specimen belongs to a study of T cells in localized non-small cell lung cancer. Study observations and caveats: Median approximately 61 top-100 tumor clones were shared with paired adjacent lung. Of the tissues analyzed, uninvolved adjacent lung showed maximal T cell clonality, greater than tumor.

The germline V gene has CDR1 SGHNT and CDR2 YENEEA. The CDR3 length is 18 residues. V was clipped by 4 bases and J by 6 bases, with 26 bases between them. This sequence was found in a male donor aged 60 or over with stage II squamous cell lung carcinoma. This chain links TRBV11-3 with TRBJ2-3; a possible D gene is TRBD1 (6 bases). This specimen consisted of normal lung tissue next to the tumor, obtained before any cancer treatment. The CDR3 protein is CASSSDSGQFWGVDTQYF. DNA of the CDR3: TGTGCCAGCAGCTCCGACTCTGGACAGTTTTGGGGTGTGGATACGCAGTATTTT. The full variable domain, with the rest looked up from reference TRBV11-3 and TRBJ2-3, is EAGVVQSPRYKIIEKKQPVAFWCNPISGHNTLYWYLQNLGQGPELLIRYENEEAVDDSQLPKDRFSAERLKGVDSTLKIQPAELGDSAVYLCASSSDSGQFWGVDTQYFGPGTRLTVL.